The 24 T cell receptor beta chains reported below all come from one sample, sequenced in a study of cytomegalovirus exposure and HLA in healthy donors. Primers for the PCR totalled 60 Vbeta and 13 Jbeta. Data came from immunoSEQ multiplex PCR; TCRdb stores just in-frame clones and leaves some out. The table records approximately 170,000 clones, 70% to 90% of them present only once. The sequenced sample was PBMCs. All receptors derive from a man younger than 45 in good health and CMV-seropositive.

The chain combines TRBV5-1 with TRBJ2-2; no firm D call. This CDR3 comprises 15 residues. Per the germline V gene, CDR1 is SGHRS and CDR2 is YFSETQ. The V and J ends lost 3 bases and 5 bases respectively, with 14 bases between them. This CDR3 is CASSSPDKYTGELFF. In DNA, the CDR3 is TGCGCCAGCAGCTCCCCCGACAAATATACCGGGGAGCTGTTTTTT. Filled out from reference TRBV5-1 and TRBJ2-2, the complete variable domain reads KAGVTQTPRYLIKTRGQQVTLSCSPISGHRSVSWYQQTPGQGLQFLFEYFSETQRNKGNFPGRFSGRQFSNSRSEMNVSTLELGDSALYLCASSSPDKYTGELFFGEGSRLTVL.

The rearrangement uses TRBV7-9 and TRBJ2-7; unclear D gene. The CDR3 loop spans 15 amino acids. Germline loops: CDR1 SEHNR, CDR2 FQNEAQ (reference sequence). V lost 1 base, J lost 0 bases, and 10 bases lay in between. DNA of the CDR3: TGTGCCAGCAGCTTAGGTACGGGTAACTCCTACGAGCAGTACGTC. This codes for CASSLGTGNSYEQYV.

The J gene is TRBJ2-3, the V gene TRBV6-6, with TRBD2 matching 10 bases. Per germline, CDR1 MNHNY and CDR2 SVGAGI (reference sequence). The J segment lost 0 bases and the V segment lost 6 bases, leaving 6 bases of the junction unmatched. This CDR3 has 16 amino acids. The CDR3, as DNA: TGTGCCAGCAGCCCCACACTAGCGGGGAGCACAGATACGCAGTATTTT. Translating gives CASSPTLAGSTDTQYF.

The chain links TRBV18 to TRBJ2-7, with D maybe TRBD1 (6 bases). Germline CDR1 is KGHSH and CDR2 is LQKENI. V dropped 1 base and J dropped 2 bases, with 9 bases sitting between them. The length of the CDR3 is 14 residues. CDR3 loop: CASSPLRTAYEQYF. The CDR3 nucleotides read TGTGCCAGCTCACCACTCCGGACAGCCTACGAGCAGTACTTC.

The chain couples TRBV7-8 to TRBJ2-1, with 8 bases identical to TRBD1. From germline, CDR1 is SGHVS and CDR2 FQNEAQ. The length of the CDR3 is 15 residues. The V and J ends lost 5 bases and 9 bases, in that order; junction bases with no gene match: 12. The CDR3 DNA reads TGTGCCAGCAGCGCAGACAGGGGCCTTAGGGGTGAGCAGTTCTTC. Encoded protein: CASSADRGLRGEQFF.

V is TRBV27 and J is TRBJ1-2; 9 nucleotides agree with TRBD1. Germline V gene sequence: CDR1 MNHEY, CDR2 SMNVEV (reference sequence). The CDR3 runs 13 residues. Trimming took 6 bases from V and 8 from J; bases not matched to a gene: 7. CDR3 coding DNA: TGTGCCAGCAGGGTGACAGGGGGATTGGGCTACACCTTC. The encoded protein is CASRVTGGLGYTF.

J is TRBJ2-3 and V is TRBV7-2; 7 nucleotides align to TRBD2. V dropped 5 bases and J dropped 2; count of bases not matched to a gene: 4. The CDR3 spans 14 residues. The germline CDR1 and CDR2 sequences are SGHTA and FQGNSA. The CDR3 DNA reads TGTGCCAGCAGCCGGACTAGGGCCACAGATACGCAGTATTTT. Translating gives CASSRTRATDTQYF.

The J gene is TRBJ2-2, the V gene TRBV11-1, with 10 bases identical to TRBD2. CDR1 SGHAT and CDR2 FQDESV come from the germline V gene (reference sequence). Trimming took 1 base from V and 7 from J; bases not matched to a gene: 6. The CDR3 runs 16 residues. CDR3 sequence: CASSLGSGRSIGELFF. CDR3 in DNA: TGTGCCAGCAGCTTAGGTAGCGGGAGGTCTATCGGGGAGCTGTTTTTT.

The chain combines TRBV7-9 with TRBJ2-6, with a possible D match to TRBD1 (5 bases). The CDR3 has 17 residues. Germline CDR1 SEHNR, CDR2 FQNEAQ (reference sequence). V was pared by 8 bases and J by 0 bases, with 17 bases between. The CDR3 region has the DNA TGTGCCAGCTCCTTTTGGCGACAGCCCTCTGGGGCCAACGTCCTGACTTTC. Amino acid sequence: CASSFWRQPSGANVLTF.

This chain uses TRBV6-5 with TRBJ2-1; TRBD2 aligns across 9 bases. The V and J ends lost 2 bases and 4 bases, in that order; junction bases with no gene match: 6. The germline V gene encodes CDR1 MNHEY and CDR2 SVGAGI. CDR3 length: 16 amino acids. This chain's CDR3 is CASSYPTSGQYNEQFF. DNA of the CDR3: TGTGCCAGCAGTTACCCTACTAGCGGGCAGTACAATGAGCAGTTCTTC.

The chain employs TRBV11-3 and TRBJ1-5; unclear D gene. Germline CDR1 SGHNT, CDR2 YENEEA. V gave up 0 bases and J gave up 3 bases, with 3 bases separating them. The length of the CDR3 is 13 residues. CDR3 bases: TGTGCCAGCAGCTTAGATTACAATCAGCCCCAGCATTTT. Encoded protein: CASSLDYNQPQHF.

This chain connects TRBV5-4 to TRBJ1-4; D gene unclear. The germline V gene has CDR1 SGHNT and CDR2 YYREEE (reference sequence). The CDR3 sequence is 15 residues long. The V end lost 3 bases, the J end lost 1 base, and 10 bases lay between the germline ends. Written as DNA, the CDR3 is TGTGCCAGCAGCTCAGAGGGCAGAACTAATGAAAAACTGTTTTTT. Translating it yields CASSSEGRTNEKLFF.

This clone has a handful of counts. The J gene is TRBJ2-2, the V gene TRBV2; the D is unclear. With 5 bases removed from V and 6 bases from J, the gap between germline ends came to 10 bases. In germline, CDR1 is SNHLY, CDR2 FYNNEI. The CDR3 contains 13 residues. In DNA, the CDR3 is TGTGCCAGCAGTCCTCCCTTGTCCGGGGAGCTGTTTTTT. Its translation is CASSPPLSGELFF.

J is TRBJ1-1 and V is TRBV6-5; TRBD1 might be the D (6 bases). The CDR3 extends over 15 amino acids. Trimming left V 7 bases short and J 1 base short, with 16 bases between. CDR1 and CDR2 (germline): MNHEY, SVGAGI. CDR3 residues: CASTRQAYSNTEAFF. DNA of the CDR3: TGTGCCAGCACCAGACAGGCGTATTCGAACACTGAAGCTTTCTTT.

The chain carries TRBV5-1 and TRBJ1-1, with a possible D match to TRBD1 (6 bases). This CDR3 contains 14 residues. V lost 2 bases and J 7 bases, leaving 15 bases between the germline ends. Germline V gives CDR1 SGHRS, CDR2 YFSETQ. CDR3 sequence: CASSLNPGQGEAFF. CDR3 sequence (DNA): TGCGCCAGCAGCTTAAATCCGGGACAAGGTGAAGCTTTCTTT. Based on the CDR3 plus reference TRBV5-1 and TRBJ1-1, the full variable domain is KAGVTQTPRYLIKTRGQQVTLSCSPISGHRSVSWYQQTPGQGLQFLFEYFSETQRNKGNFPGRFSGRQFSNSRSEMNVSTLELGDSALYLCASSLNPGQGEAFFGQGTRLTVV.

About this clone: Other DNA sequences in the sample encode the same CDR3. CDR3 bases: TGTGCCAGCAGCCAAGATTGGAGGTTCCACGAGCAGTACTTC. The encoded protein is CASSQDWRFHEQYF. This chain uses TRBV14 with TRBJ2-7; TRBD2 might be the D (5 bases). The CDR3 loop spans 14 amino acids. Germline V gene lookup returns CDR1 SGHDN and CDR2 FVKESK. V lost 0 bases to trimming and J lost 5 bases, with 11 bases between them.

The chain has TRBV4-3 and TRBJ1-3; no clear D gene. CDR1 is LGHNA and CDR2 is YSLEER in the germline V gene. CDR3 size: 14 residues. V lost 4 bases, J lost 4 bases, and 11 bases lay in between. CDR3 region: CASSPTYGGNTIYF. The CDR3 DNA sequence: TGCGCCAGCAGCCCCACATACGGGGGAAACACCATATATTTT.

This clone was seen only once. This chain links TRBV11-3 with TRBJ2-5; perhaps TRBD2 as D (5 bases). Germline V lookup: CDR1 SGHNT, CDR2 YENEEA. Trimming took 5 bases from V and 5 from J, leaving 12 bases between them. The CDR3 has 13 residues. In DNA, the CDR3 is TGTGCCAGCAGCCCCCGCTCGGGGGAGACCCAGTACTTC. Translating gives CASSPRSGETQYF.

The chain combines TRBV7-9 with TRBJ2-1, with TRBD2 matching 11 bases. Germline V lookup: CDR1 SEHNR, CDR2 FQNEAQ (reference sequence). Germline trimming cut 1 base from V and 5 bases from J; bases unmatched to any gene: 4. This CDR3 has 16 residues. The CDR3 nucleotides are TGTGCCAGCAGCTTAGTGGCTAGCGGGAGGAACAATGAGCAGTTCTTC. Protein product: CASSLVASGRNNEQFF.

The J gene is TRBJ2-5, the V gene TRBV19; D may be TRBD1 (6 bases). Germline V gene data show CDR1 as LNHDA and CDR2 as SQIVND (reference sequence). The V gene lost 9 bases and the J gene lost 5 bases, with 16 bases spanning the gap. The CDR3 has 13 amino acids. CDR3 sequence reads: CASGSTGWETQYF. The CDR3 DNA follows: TGTGCCAGCGGGTCAACAGGGTGGGAGACCCAGTACTTC.

The chain uses TRBV27 and TRBJ2-5; tentatively, D is TRBD2 (6 bases). The CDR3 is made up of 14 amino acids. Germline V gene sequence: CDR1 MNHEY, CDR2 SMNVEV (reference sequence). Trimming took 4 bases from V and 9 from J, leaving 18 bases between them. In DNA, the CDR3 is TGTGCCAGCAGTTCCTCGATTAAATGGGAGGCCCAGTACTTC. Amino acids: CASSSSIKWEAQYF.

The V call is TRBV2, the J call TRBJ2-7; 9 bases match TRBD2. The germline gives CDR1 SNHLY, CDR2 FYNNEI. The junction had 4 bases not matched to a gene; V was cut back by 4 bases and J by 3 bases. The length of the CDR3 is 14 residues. CDR3 sequence (DNA): TGTGCCAGCAGTGGACTAGCGGTCGACTACGAGCAGTACGTC. Its protein product is CASSGLAVDYEQYV.

The V gene is TRBV20-1, the J gene TRBJ1-2, with D possibly matching TRBD1 (6 bases). There are 11 residues in the CDR3. V lost 3 bases, J lost 8 bases, and 10 bases lay in between. Per germline, CDR1 DFQATT and CDR2 SNEGSKA (reference sequence). The CDR3, as DNA: TGCAGTGCTAGGGCAGGGGTGGGCTACACCTTC. This codes for CSARAGVGYTF.

A note on this clone: The sample contains more than one DNA sequence encoding this CDR3. The chain is built from TRBV29-1 and TRBJ2-1; a weak D match, TRBD2 (6 bases). V lost 3 bases, J lost 0 bases, and 9 bases lay in between. This CDR3 is built from 14 residues. Germline lookup yields CDR1 SQVTM and CDR2 ANQGSEA. The CDR3 DNA is TGCAGCGTTGACGCGGGAAGCTCCTACAATGAGCAGTTCTTC. It codes for CSVDAGSSYNEQFF.